These 7 T cell receptor beta chains came from one sample sequenced in a study of blood T cells in healthy people across ages. PCR was performed a second time for 7 to 11 cycles using a sample-barcoded 5' primer and a J-beta primer mix. TCRdb recomputed calls from the 5' RACE reads with MiXCR, one row per CDR3 protein. The sample lists 1.5 million to 1.9 million distinct CDR3 sequences; less than 45% were seen once. Sequenced material: blood. The receptors come from a woman aged 18-29 years in good health.

This clonotype was seen more than once but under ten times. This chain links TRBV6-4 with TRBJ2-7; 12 bases fit TRBD1. Germline assignment: CDR1 MRHNA and CDR2 SNTAGT. The CDR3 is 15 residues long. V lost 7 bases, J lost 7 bases, and 11 bases stayed unmatched. CDR3 in amino acids: CASTRRDRGLFEQYF. The CDR3 region has the DNA TGTGCCAGCACCCGAAGGGACAGGGGGCTTTTTGAGCAGTACTTC.

V usage is TRBV2 and J usage is TRBJ1-2; TRBD1 matches 7 bases. The V gene's germline CDR1 is SNHLY and CDR2 FYNNEI. The CDR3 contains 14 residues. J gave up 4 bases and V 6 bases, and 8 bases lay outside the gene matches. The CDR3 nucleotides read TGTGCCAGCAGCCCCAGGGACAGCTTCTATGGCTACACCTTC. It yields the protein CASSPRDSFYGYTF.

The chain uses TRBV4-1 and TRBJ1-2; D not certain. This CDR3 is built from 14 residues. The V end was cut by 1 base, the J end by 2 bases, with 8 bases between. The germline V gene has CDR1 MGHRA and CDR2 YSYEKL. The DNA of the CDR3 is TGCGCCAGCAGCCAAGGAGCCAGAAACTATGGCTACACCTTC. Amino acid sequence: CASSQGARNYGYTF.

This clonotype was observed a handful of times. V usage is TRBV5-4 and J usage is TRBJ1-1, with D uncertain. CDR3 length equals 15 residues. Germline V gene data show CDR1 as SGHNT and CDR2 as YYREEE (reference sequence). Trimming cost V 7 bases and J 1 base, with 17 bases left between them. CDR3 sequence: CASGVMWAGNTEAFF. The CDR3 DNA reads as TGTGCCAGCGGCGTTATGTGGGCAGGGAACACTGAAGCTTTCTTT.

The sample holds a few counts of this clonotype. The chain is built from TRBV9 and TRBJ2-5, with TRBD2 matching 9 bases. The J call could be wrong; TRBJ2-7 is a better fit for the DNA end. The CDR3 has 15 amino acids. Germline assignment: CDR1 SGDLS and CDR2 YYNGEE. The CDR3 protein is CASSQGASGMYEQYF. In DNA, the CDR3 is TGTGCCAGCAGTCAGGGAGCTAGCGGGATGTACGAGCAGTACTTC.

J is TRBJ2-3 and V is TRBV24-1, with unresolved D. Germline CDR1 reads KGHDR; CDR2 reads SFDVKD. This CDR3 spans 16 amino acids. V lost 4 bases, J lost 0 bases, and 13 bases lay in between. CDR3 sequence (DNA): TGTGCCACCAGTGACCCTAACCCCGTGAGCACAGATACGCAGTATTTT. It translates to CATSDPNPVSTDTQYF.

Worth noting for this clonotype: Compared with germline, one end of the junction differs, possibly owing to a read error. This chain joins TRBV12-3 or TRBV12-4 and TRBJ2-1, with TRBD2 identical over 7 bases. This CDR3 region has 15 residues. CDR3: CAGSSPGTTYNEQFF. CDR3 DNA: TGTGCCGGCAGTTCCCCCGGGACTACATACAATGAGCAGTTCTTC.